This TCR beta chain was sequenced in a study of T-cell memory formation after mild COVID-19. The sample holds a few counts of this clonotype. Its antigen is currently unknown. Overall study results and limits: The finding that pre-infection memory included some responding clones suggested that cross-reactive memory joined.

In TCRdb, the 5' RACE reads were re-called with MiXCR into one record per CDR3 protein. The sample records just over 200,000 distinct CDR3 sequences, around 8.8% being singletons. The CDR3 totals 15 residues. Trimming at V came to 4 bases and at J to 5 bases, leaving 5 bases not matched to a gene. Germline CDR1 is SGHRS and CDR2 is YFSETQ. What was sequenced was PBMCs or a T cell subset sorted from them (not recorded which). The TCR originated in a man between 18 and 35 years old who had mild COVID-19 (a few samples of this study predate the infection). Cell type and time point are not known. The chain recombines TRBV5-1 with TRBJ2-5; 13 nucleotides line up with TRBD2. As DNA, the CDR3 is TGCGCCAGCAGCCTTACTAGCGGGGGGGCCGAGACCCAGTACTTC. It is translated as CASSLTSGGAETQYF. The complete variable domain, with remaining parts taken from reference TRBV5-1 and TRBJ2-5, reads KAGVTQTPRYLIKTRGQQVTLSCSPISGHRSVSWYQQTPGQGLQFLFEYFSETQRNKGNFPGRFSGRQFSNSRSEMNVSTLELGDSALYLCASSLTSGGAETQYFGPGTRLLVL.